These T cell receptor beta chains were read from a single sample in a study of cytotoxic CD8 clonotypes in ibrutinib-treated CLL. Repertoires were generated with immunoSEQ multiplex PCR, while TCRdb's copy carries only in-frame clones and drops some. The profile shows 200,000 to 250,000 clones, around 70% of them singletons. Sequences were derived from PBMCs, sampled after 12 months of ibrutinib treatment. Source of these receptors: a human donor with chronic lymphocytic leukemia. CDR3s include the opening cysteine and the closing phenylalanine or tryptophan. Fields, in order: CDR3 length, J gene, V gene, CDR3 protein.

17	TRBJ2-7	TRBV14	CASSQGPGTGSWYEQYF
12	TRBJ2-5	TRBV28	CASSLSVAAQYF
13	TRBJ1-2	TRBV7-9	CASSLNTNYGYTF
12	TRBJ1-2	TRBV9	CASSVDGDGYTF
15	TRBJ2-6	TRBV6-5	CASKLQGSGANVLTF
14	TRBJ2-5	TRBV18	CASSPPAGQETQYF
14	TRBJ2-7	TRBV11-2	CASSPVSWGSEQYF
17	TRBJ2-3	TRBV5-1	CASSFQLGLAGADTQYF
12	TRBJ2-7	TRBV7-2	CASSPQIHEQYF
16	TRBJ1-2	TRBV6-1	CASSEAGNKRSGGYTF
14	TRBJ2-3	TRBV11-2	CASSLSRDTKAQYF